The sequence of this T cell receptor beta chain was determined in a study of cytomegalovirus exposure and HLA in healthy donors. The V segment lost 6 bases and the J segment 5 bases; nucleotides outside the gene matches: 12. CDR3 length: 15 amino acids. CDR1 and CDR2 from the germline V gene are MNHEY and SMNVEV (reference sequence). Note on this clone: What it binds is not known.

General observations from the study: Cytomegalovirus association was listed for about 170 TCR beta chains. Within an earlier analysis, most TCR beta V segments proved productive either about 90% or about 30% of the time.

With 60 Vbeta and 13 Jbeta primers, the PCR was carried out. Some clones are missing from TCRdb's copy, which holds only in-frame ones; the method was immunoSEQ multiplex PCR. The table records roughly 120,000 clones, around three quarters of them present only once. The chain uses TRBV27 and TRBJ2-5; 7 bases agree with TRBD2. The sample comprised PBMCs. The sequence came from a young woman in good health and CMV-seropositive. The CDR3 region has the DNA TGTGCCAGCAGCCCCGGGGGGACGAGGAGGGAGACCCAGTACTTC. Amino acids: CASSPGGTRRETQYF.